This T cell receptor beta chain was sequenced in a study of vaccination and CD4 T cells after COVID-19. Study conclusions and caveats: Post-vaccination, and not before, a median roughly 86% of reactive clones appeared in convalescent patients.

CDR3 size: 15 residues. Germline assignment: CDR1 LNHNV and CDR2 YYDKDF (reference sequence). Trimming took off 0 bases at V and 8 bases at J, with 16 bases between the two ends. A few counts support this clonotype. Its antigen remains unknown. Treatment specified: roughly ten-day PBMC culture with coronavirus spike peptide pools or control peptides (ViraFEST assay). Positive PCR dates covered March to December 2020, before US Alpha, Beta and Delta variants. The assay that was used to sequence DNA from cultured CD4+ T cells was the Oncomine TCR Beta short-read assay. Genomic DNA was isolated from cultured CD4+ T cells. TCRdb re-derived calls from the PCR reads in MiXCR, one entry per CDR3 protein. The sample gives some 11,000 distinct CDR3 sequences, about 30% of which show up once; roughly 13% is in the top ten.

The sequence was collected from a human donor who had recovered from COVID-19. The sample in question was CD4+ T cells from blood, cultured in vitro, obtained after SARS-CoV-2 vaccination. This sequence joins TRBV15 and TRBJ1-2; tentatively, D is TRBD1 (6 bases). This CDR3 reads CATSRDRDKAKGYTF. CDR3 sequence (DNA): TGTGCCACCAGCAGAGACCGGGACAAGGCGAAGGGCTACACCTTC.